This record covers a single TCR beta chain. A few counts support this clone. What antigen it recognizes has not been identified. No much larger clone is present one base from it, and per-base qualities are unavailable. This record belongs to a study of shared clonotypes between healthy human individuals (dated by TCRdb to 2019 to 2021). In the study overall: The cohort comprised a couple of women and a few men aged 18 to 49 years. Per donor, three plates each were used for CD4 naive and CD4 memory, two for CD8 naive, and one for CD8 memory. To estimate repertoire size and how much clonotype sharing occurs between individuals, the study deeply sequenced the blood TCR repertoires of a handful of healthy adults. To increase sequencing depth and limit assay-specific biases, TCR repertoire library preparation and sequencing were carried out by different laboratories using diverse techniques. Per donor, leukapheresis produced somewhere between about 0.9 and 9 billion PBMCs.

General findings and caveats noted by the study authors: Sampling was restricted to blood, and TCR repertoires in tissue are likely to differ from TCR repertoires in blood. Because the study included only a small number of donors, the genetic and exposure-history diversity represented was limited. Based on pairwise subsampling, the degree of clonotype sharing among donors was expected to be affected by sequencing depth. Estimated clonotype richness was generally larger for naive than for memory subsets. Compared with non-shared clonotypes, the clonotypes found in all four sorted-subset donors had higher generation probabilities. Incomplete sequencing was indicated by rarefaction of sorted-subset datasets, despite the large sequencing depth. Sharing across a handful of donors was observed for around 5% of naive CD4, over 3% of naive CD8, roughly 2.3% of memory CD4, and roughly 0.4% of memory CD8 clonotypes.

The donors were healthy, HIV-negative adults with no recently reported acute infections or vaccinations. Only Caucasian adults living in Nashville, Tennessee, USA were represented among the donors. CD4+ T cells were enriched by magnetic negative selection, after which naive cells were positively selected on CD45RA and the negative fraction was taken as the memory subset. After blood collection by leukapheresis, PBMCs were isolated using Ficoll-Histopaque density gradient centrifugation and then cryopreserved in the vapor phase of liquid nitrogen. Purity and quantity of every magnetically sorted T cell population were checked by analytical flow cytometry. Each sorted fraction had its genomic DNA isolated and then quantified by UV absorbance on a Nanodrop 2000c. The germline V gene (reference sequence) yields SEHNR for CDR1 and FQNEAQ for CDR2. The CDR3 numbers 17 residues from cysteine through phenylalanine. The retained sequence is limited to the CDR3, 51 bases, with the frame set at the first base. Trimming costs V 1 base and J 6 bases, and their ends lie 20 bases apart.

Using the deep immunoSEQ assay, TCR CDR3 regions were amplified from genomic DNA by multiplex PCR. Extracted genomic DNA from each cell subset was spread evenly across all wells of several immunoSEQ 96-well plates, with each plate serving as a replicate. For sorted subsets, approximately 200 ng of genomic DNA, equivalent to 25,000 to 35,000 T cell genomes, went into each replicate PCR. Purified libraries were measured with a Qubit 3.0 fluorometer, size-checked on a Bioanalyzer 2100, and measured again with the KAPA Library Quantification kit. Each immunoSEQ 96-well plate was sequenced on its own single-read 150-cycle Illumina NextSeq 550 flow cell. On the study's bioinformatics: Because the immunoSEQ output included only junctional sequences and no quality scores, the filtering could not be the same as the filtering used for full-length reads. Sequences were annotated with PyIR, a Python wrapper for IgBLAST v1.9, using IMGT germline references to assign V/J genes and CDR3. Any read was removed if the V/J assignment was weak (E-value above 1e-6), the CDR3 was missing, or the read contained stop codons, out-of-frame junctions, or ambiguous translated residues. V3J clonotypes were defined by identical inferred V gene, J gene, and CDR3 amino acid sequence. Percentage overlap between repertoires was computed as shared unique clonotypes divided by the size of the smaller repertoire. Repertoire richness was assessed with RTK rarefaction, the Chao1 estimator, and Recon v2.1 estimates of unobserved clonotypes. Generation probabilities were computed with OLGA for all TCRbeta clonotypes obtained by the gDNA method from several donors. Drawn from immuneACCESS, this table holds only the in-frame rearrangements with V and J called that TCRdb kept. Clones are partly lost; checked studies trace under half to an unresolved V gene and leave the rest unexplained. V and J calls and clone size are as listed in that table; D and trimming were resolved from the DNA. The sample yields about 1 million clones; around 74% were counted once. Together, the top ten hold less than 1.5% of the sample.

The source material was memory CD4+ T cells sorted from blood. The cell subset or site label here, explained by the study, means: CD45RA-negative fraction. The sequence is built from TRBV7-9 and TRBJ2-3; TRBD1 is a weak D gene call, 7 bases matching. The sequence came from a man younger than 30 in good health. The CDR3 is CASSLDRSGGLTDTQYF. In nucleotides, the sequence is TGTGCCAGCAGCTTAGATCGGTCAGGGGGGCTTACCGATACGCAGTATTTT.